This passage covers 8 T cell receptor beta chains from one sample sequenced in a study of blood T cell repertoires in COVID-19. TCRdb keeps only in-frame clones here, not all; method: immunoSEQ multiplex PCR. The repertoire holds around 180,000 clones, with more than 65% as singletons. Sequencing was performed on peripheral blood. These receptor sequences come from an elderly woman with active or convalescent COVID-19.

CDR3 loop: CASSRADQETQYF. CDR3 DNA sequence: TGTGCCAGCTCACGTGCAGACCAAGAGACCCAGTACTTC. The chain recombines TRBV18 with TRBJ2-5, with D uncertain. The CDR3 spans 13 residues. Looked up from germline, CDR1 is KGHSH and CDR2 is LQKENI. V lost 4 bases and J lost 0, with 6 bases in between. The full variable domain, completed using reference TRBV18 and TRBJ2-5, is NAGVMQNPRHLVRRRGQEARLRCSPMKGHSHVYWYRQLPEEGLKFMVYLQKENIIDESGMPKERFSAEFPKEGPSILRIQQVVRGDSAAYFCASSRADQETQYFGPGTRLLVL.

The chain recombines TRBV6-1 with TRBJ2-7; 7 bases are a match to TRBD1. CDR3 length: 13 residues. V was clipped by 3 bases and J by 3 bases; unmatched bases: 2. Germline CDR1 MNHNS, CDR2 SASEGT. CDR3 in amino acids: CASSDYRGYEQYF. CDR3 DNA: TGTGCCAGCAGTGATTACAGGGGCTACGAGCAGTACTTC.

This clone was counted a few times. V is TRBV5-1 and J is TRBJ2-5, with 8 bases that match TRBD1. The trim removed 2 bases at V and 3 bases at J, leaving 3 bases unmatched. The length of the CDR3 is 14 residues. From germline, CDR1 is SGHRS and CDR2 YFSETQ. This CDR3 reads CASSLQDREETQYF. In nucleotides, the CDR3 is TGCGCCAGCAGCTTACAGGACAGGGAAGAGACCCAGTACTTC.

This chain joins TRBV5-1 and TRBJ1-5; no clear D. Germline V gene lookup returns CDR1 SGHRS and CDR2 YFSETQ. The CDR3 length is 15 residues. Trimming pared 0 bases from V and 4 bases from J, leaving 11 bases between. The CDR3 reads CASSLAPDFNQPQHF. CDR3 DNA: TGCGCCAGCAGCTTGGCCCCGGACTTTAATCAGCCCCAGCATTTT.

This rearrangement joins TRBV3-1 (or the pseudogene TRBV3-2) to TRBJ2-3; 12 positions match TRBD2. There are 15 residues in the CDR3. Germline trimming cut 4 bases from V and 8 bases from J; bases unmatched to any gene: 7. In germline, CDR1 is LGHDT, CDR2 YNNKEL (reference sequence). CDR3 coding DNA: TGTGCCAGCAGCCCCCTAGCGGGAGGGCCAAGTACGCAGTATTTT. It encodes CASSPLAGGPSTQYF.

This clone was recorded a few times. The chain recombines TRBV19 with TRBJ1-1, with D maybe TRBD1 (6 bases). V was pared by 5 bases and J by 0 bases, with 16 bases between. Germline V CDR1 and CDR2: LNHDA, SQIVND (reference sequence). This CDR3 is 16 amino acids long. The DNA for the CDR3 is TGTGCCAGTAGTCGGAATATAGGGACACTGAACACTGAAGCTTTCTTT. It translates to CASSRNIGTLNTEAFF.

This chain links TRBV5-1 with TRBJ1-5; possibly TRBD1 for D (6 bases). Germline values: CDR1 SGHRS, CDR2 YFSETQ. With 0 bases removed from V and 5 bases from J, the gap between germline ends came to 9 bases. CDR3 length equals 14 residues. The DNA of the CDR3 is TGCGCCAGCAGCTTGGAGGCAGGGGATCAGCCCCAGCATTTT. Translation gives CASSLEAGDQPQHF.

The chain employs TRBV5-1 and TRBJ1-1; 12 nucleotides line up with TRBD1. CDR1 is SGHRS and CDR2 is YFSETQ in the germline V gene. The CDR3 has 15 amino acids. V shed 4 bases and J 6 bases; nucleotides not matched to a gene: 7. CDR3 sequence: CASSTKGQGASEAFF. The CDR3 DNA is TGCGCCAGCAGCACCAAGGGACAGGGGGCGTCTGAAGCTTTCTTT.